Each of the 8 T cell receptor beta chains below was sequenced from the same sample in a study of blood T cell repertoires in COVID-19 (dated by TCRdb to the early 2020s). The library came from the immunoSEQ multiplex PCR assay. TCRdb retrieved this table from immuneACCESS and kept in-frame rearrangements only. Not all clones are present; in checked studies, unresolved V genes account for under half, and no reason is known for the remainder. The sample table shows under 200,000 clones, and roughly four fifths are seen once. The ten most abundant clones make up roughly 11% of the sample. Sample: PBMCs or T cells enriched from blood (not recorded which). The receptors come from a man aged 50 or older who had recovered from COVID-19.

This clone occurred once. J is TRBJ2-1 and V is TRBV27; 10 nucleotides match TRBD2. The V gene's germline CDR1 is MNHEY and CDR2 SMNVEV (reference sequence). V lost 2 bases and J lost 8; bases outside the gene matches: 3. This CDR3 is 14 amino acids long. This chain's CDR3 is CASSLQRGGDEQFF. CDR3 DNA sequence: TGTGCCAGCAGTTTACAGCGGGGGGGGGATGAGCAGTTCTTC.

This sequence joins TRBV27 and TRBJ2-5; D perhaps matches TRBD2 (6 bases). Per germline, CDR1 MNHEY and CDR2 SMNVEV (reference sequence). CDR3 size: 16 residues. The ends were cut back, 3 bases at V and 4 bases at J, with 18 bases in the middle. CDR3 in amino acids: CASSFNPGGRGETQYF. DNA for the CDR3: TGTGCCAGCAGTTTTAATCCCGGGGGACGAGGAGAGACCCAGTACTTC.

The rearrangement joins TRBV21-1 to TRBJ2-7; the table's D call of TRBD2 was not tested on the DNA. TRBV21-1 is reported as a pseudogene. The CDR3 totals 13 residues. CDR3 loop: CASSKGGGDEQYF. CDR3 sequence (DNA): TGTGCCAGCAGCAAAGGGGGGGGTGACGAGCAGTACTTC.

CDR3 DNA: TGTGCCACCAGCAGAGAAGGTCGGTGGAGCTACGAGCAGTACTTC. It yields the protein CATSREGRWSYEQYF. The chain links TRBV15 to TRBJ2-7, with D uncertain. V was shortened by 0 bases and J by 3 bases, with 12 bases between the two germline ends. CDR1 and CDR2 (germline): LNHNV, YYDKDF (reference sequence). The CDR3 is 15 residues long. Based on the CDR3 plus reference TRBV15 and TRBJ2-7, the full variable domain is DAMVIQNPRYQVTQFGKPVTLSCSQTLNHNVMYWYQQKSSQAPKLLFHYYDKDFNNEADTPDNFQSRRPNTSFCFLDIRSPGLGDTAMYLCATSREGRWSYEQYFGPGTRLTVT.

In this sample, this clone turned up once. V is TRBV18 and J is TRBJ2-7; perhaps TRBD2 as D (5 bases). Trimming stripped 3 bases from V and 7 bases from J, with 16 bases between. CDR1 is KGHSH and CDR2 is LQKENI in the germline V gene. CDR3 length equals 14 residues. The CDR3 DNA follows: TGTGCCAGCTCACCGTCACTAGGACCGGGGGAGCAGTACTTC. It yields the protein CASSPSLGPGEQYF.

J is TRBJ1-5 and V is TRBV18; 7 bases line up with TRBD1. V shed 4 bases, J shed 2 bases, and the junction held 2 bases outside the gene matches. CDR1 is KGHSH, CDR2 LQKENI, per germline. CDR3 size: 14 residues. CDR3 protein: CASSHGQGNQPQHF. The CDR3 coding sequence is TGTGCCAGCTCACACGGACAGGGCAATCAGCCCCAGCATTTT.

The V call is TRBV2, the J call TRBJ1-6; 7 bases map to TRBD1. Trimming removed 3 bases from V and 10 bases from J; junction bases left unmatched: 12. The CDR3 is 16 amino acids. Germline values: CDR1 SNHLY, CDR2 FYNNEI. The DNA of the CDR3 is TGTGCCAGCAGTGACGGGGACAGCCTTGGGGGGTCACCCCTCCACTTT. Protein product: CASSDGDSLGGSPLHF.

The rearrangement uses TRBV25-1 and TRBJ2-5, with TRBD1 as a possible D gene (6 bases). Germline loops: CDR1 MGHDK, CDR2 SYGVNS. The CDR3 consists of 13 residues. Trimming pared 7 bases from V and 5 bases from J, leaving 14 bases between. The CDR3 sequence is CASTQQGSETQYF. The CDR3 region has the DNA TGTGCCAGCACTCAACAGGGCTCGGAGACCCAGTACTTC.